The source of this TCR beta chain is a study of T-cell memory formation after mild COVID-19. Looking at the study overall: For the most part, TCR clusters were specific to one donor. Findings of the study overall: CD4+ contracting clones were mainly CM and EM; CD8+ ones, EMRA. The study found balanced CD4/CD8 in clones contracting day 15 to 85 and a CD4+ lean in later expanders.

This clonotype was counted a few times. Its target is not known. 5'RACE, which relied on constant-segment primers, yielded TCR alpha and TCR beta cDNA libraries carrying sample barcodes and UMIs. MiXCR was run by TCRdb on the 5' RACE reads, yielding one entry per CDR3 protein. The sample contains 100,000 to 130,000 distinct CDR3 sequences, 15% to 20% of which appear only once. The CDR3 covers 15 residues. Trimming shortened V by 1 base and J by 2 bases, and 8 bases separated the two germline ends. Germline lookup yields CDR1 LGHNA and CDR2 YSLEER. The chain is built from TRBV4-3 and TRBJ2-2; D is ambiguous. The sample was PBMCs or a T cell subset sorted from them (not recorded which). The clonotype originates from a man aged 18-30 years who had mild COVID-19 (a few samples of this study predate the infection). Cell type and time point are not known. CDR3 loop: CASSQGTYNTGELFF. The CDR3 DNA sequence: TGCGCCAGCAGCCAAGGCACATACAACACCGGGGAGCTGTTTTTT.